This T cell receptor beta chain stems from a study of naive and memory T cell subsets. Whole-study results and caveats: Naive and memory repertoire findings lacked a ground truth for validation. Activation and differentiation may alter RNA-based TCR counts.

CDR3 length: 17 amino acids. V shed 4 bases, J shed 6 bases, and the junction held 14 bases outside the gene matches. Germline lookup yields CDR1 DFQATT and CDR2 SNEGSKA (reference sequence). Both TRBC1 and TRBC2 were covered by a beta constant-region primer of two equimolar oligonucleotides. The ligated cDNA underwent four PCR rounds using SP2 and nested alpha and beta constant-region primers. One entry per CDR3 protein, called by TCRdb with MiXCR from the UMI-ligation and nested PCR reads. The profile shows tens of thousands of distinct CDR3 sequences, about 10% of them singletons. This clonotype has ten or more counts. Its antigen is not known. Cells stained for CD3, CD4, CD8, CD45RA and CD27 were sorted into four subsets.

Sequenced material: effector memory CD4+ T cells from blood. Sample subset: effector memory, CD45RA- CD27-. The sequence was obtained from a human donor in good health. The genes are TRBV20-1 and TRBJ2-3; 12 nucleotides align to TRBD1. DNA for the CDR3: TGCAGTGCTAACCCAAGCCGCCGGGACAGGGGGCCGGATACGCAGTATTTT. It codes for CSANPSRRDRGPDTQYF.